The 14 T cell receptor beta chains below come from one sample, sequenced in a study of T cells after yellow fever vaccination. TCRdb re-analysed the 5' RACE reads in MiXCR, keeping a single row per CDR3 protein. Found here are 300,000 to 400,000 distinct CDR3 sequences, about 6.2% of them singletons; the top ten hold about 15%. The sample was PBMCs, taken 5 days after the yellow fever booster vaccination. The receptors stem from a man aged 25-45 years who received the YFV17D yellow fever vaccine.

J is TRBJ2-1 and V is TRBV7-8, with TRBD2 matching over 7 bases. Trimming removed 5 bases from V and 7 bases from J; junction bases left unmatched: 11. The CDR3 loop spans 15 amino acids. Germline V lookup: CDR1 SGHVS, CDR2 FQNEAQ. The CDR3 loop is CASSEAGGRGNEQFF. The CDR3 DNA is TGTGCCAGCAGCGAGGCCGGCGGGAGAGGTAATGAGCAGTTCTTC.

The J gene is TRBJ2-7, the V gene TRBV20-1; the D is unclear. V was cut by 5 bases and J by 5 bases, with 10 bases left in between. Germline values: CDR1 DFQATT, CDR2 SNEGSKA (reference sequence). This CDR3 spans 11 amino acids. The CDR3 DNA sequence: TGCAGTGCTTCCCCCTTAGACGAGCAGTACTTC. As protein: CSASPLDEQYF.

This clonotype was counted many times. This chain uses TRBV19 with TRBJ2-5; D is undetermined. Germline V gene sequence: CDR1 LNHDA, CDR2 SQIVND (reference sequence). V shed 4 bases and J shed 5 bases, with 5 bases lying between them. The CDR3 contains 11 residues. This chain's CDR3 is CASSNAETQYF. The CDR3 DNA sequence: TGTGCCAGTAGTAATGCGGAGACCCAGTACTTC.

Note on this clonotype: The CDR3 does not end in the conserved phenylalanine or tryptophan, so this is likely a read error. CDR3 bases: TGTGCCAGCAGCCGGACAGGGGTGGCGGAGCCCCAGCATCTT. It yields the protein CASSRTGVAEPQHL. The chain carries TRBV7-9 and TRBJ1-5; 9 positions agree with TRBD1. Trimming removed 5 bases from V and 8 bases from J; junction bases left unmatched: 7. The V gene's germline CDR1 is SEHNR and CDR2 FQNEAQ (reference sequence). This CDR3 spans 14 amino acids.

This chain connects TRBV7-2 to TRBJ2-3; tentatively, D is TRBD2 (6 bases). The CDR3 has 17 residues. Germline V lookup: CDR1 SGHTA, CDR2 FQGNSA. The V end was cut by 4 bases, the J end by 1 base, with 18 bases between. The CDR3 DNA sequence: TGTGCCAGCAGCTCTCAACCTGCGGGACTTGGCACAGATACGCAGTATTTT. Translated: CASSSQPAGLGTDTQYF.

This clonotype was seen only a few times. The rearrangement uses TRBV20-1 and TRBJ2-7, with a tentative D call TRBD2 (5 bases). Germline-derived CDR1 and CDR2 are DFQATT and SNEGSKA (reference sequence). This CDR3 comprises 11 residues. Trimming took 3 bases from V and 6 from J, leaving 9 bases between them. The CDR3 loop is CSARGSFEQYF. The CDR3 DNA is TGCAGTGCTAGGGGGAGCTTCGAGCAGTACTTC.

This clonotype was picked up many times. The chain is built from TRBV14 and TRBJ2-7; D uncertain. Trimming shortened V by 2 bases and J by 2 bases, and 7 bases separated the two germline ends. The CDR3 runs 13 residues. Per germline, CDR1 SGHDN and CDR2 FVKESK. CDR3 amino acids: CASSQIQTYEQYF. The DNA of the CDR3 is TGTGCCAGCAGCCAAATCCAGACCTACGAGCAGTACTTC.

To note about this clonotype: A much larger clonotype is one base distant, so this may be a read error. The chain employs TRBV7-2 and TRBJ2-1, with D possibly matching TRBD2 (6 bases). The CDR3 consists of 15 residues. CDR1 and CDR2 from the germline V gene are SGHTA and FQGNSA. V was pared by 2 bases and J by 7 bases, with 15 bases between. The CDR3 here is CASSLSTGVGNEQFF. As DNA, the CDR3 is TGTGCCAGCAGCTTATCGACGGGAGTGGGTAATGAGCAGTTCTTC. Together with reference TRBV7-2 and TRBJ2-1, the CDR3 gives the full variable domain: GAGVSQSPSNKVTEKGKDVELRCDPISGHTALYWYRQSLGQGLEFLIYFQGNSAPDKSGLPSDRFSAERTGGSVSTLTIQRTQQEDSAVYLCASSLSTGVGNEQFFGPGTRLTVL.

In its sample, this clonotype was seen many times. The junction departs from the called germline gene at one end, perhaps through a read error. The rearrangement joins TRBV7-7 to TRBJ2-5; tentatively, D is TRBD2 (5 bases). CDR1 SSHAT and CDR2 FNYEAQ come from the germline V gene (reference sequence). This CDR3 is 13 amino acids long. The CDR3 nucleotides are TGTGCTAGCAGCTTTCATAGAGGGGAGACCCAGTACTTC. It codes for CASSFHRGETQYF.

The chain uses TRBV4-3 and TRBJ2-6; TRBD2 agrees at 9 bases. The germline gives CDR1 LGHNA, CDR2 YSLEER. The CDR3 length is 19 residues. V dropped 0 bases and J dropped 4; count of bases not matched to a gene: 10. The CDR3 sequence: CASSQEFRAGGSGANVLTF. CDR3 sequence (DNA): TGCGCCAGCAGCCAAGAATTCCGAGCGGGAGGATCAGGGGCCAACGTCCTGACTTTC.

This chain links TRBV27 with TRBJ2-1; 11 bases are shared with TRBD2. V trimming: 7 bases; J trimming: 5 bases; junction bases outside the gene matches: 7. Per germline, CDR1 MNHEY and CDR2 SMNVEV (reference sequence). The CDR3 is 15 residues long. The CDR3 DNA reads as TGTGCCAGCACGATTAGCGGGAGGGAACACAATGAGCAGTTCTTC. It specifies CASTISGREHNEQFF.

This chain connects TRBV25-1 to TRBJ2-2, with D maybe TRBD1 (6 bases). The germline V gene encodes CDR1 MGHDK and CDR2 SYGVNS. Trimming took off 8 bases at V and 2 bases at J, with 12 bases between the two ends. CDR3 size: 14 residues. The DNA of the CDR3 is TGTGCCAGCCGCAAGGGACAAAACACCGGGGAGCTGTTTTTT. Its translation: CASRKGQNTGELFF.

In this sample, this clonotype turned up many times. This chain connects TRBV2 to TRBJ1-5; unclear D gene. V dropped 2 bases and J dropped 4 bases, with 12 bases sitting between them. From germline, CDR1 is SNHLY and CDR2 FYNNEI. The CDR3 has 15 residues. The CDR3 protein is CASSENSIGNQPQHF. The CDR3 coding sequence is TGTGCCAGCAGTGAAAATAGTATAGGGAATCAGCCCCAGCATTTT. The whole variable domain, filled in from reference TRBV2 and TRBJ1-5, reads EPEVTQTPSHQVTQMGQEVILRCVPISNHLYFYWYRQILGQKVEFLVSFYNNEISEKSEIFDDQFSVERPDGSNFTLKIRSTKLEDSAMYFCASSENSIGNQPQHFGDGTRLSIL.

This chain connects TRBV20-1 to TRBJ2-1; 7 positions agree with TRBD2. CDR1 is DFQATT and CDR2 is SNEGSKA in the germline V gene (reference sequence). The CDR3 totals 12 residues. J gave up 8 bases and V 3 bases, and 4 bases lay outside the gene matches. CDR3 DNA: TGCAGTGCTAGCGGGAGGTTTGATGAGCAGTTCTTC. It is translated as CSASGRFDEQFF.